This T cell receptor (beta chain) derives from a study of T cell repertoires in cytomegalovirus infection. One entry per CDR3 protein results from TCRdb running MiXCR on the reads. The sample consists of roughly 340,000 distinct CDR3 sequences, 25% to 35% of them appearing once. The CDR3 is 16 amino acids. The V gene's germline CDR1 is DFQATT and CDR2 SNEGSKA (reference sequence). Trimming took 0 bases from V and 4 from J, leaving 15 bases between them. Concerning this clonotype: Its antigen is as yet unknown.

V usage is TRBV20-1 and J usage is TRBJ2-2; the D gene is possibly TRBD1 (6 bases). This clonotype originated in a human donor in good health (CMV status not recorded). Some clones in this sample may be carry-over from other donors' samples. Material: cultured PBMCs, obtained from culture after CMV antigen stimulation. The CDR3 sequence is CSARDSAQGGTGELFF. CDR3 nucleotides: TGCAGTGCTAGAGATTCGGCACAGGGCGGCACCGGGGAGCTGTTTTTT.